Shown below are 27 T cell receptor beta chains from a single sample sequenced in a study of identical twins. TCRdb used MiXCR to reprocess the 5' RACE reads, holding one entry per CDR3 protein. Seen here are 1.5 million to 2 million distinct CDR3 sequences, under 35% observed once, and the top ten hold 0.25% to 0.3%. The sample consisted of cord blood. The origin of the receptors is a newborn girl in good health.

This clonotype was found a few times. The chain has TRBV20-1 and TRBJ2-4; 10 bases map to TRBD2. With the DNA end fitting TRBJ2-7 better, the J assignment may be wrong. The CDR3 has 14 residues. Germline CDR1 and CDR2: DFQATT and SNEGSKA (reference sequence). The CDR3 nucleotides are TGCATCCCTGTCGGGCTAGCGGGAGAAAACGAGCAGTACTTC. This sequence encodes CIPVGLAGENEQYF.

A few counts support this clonotype. V and J are TRBV6-2 or TRBV6-3 and TRBJ2-3, with 15 bases lining up with TRBD2. This CDR3 has 15 amino acids. Germline loops: CDR1 MNHEY, CDR2 SVGEGT. Trimming cost V 10 bases and J 8 bases; bases outside gene matches: 10. CDR3 residues: CATYTGTSGRFTQYF. For the CDR3, the DNA is TGTGCCACCTACACCGGGACTAGCGGGAGGTTTACGCAGTATTTT.

The chain joins TRBV11-2 to TRBJ1-2, with 9 bases that match TRBD1. After removal of 6 bases from V and 2 bases from J, the junction contained 10 bases not matched to a gene. The germline CDR1 and CDR2 sequences are SGHAT and FQNNGV. The CDR3 runs 16 residues. CDR3 in DNA: TGTGCCAGCAGAAATGGAAGGGACAGGGTAAACTATGGCTACACCTTC. This sequence encodes CASRNGRDRVNYGYTF.

This clonotype was found a few times. The rearrangement links TRBV7-2 to TRBJ2-1, with 10 bases identical to TRBD2. The V segment lost 0 bases and the J segment 6 bases; nucleotides outside the gene matches: 11. Germline loops: CDR1 SGHTA, CDR2 FQGNSA. The CDR3 contains 18 residues. CDR3 loop: CASSLAKYASGGSNEQFF. In DNA, the CDR3 is TGTGCCAGCAGCTTAGCGAAGTATGCTAGCGGGGGTAGCAATGAGCAGTTCTTC.

This clonotype was found a few times. The V call is TRBV12-3 or TRBV12-4, the J call TRBJ1-2, with 7 bases identical to TRBD1. CDR3 length equals 14 residues. The trim removed 3 bases at V and 8 bases at J, leaving 9 bases unmatched. CDR3 in DNA: TGTGCCAGCAGTTTCCCGCAGGGGGGAGAGGGCTACACCTTC. Residues: CASSFPQGGEGYTF.

The chain carries TRBV20-1 and TRBJ1-2; 7 bases agree with TRBD1. CDR1 and CDR2 (germline): DFQATT, SNEGSKA (reference sequence). CDR3 length: 15 residues. The V gene end was trimmed by 3 bases and the J gene end by 0 bases; junction bases not matched to a gene: 7. CDR3 nucleotide sequence: TGCAGTGCTAGGCGGGGACAGACACCTAACTATGGCTACACCTTC. Translating it yields CSARRGQTPNYGYTF.

This clonotype turned up a few times. DNA for the CDR3: TGTGCCAGCATAGGACTAGCGGGAGGGGTTGTTGAGCAGTTCTTC. Protein sequence: CASIGLAGGVVEQFF. The chain links TRBV25-1 to TRBJ2-1, with 15 bases fitting TRBD2. Germline trimming cut 7 bases from V and 9 bases from J; bases unmatched to any gene: 7. The CDR3 is 15 residues long. Germline V CDR1 and CDR2: MGHDK, SYGVNS.

The V and J genes are TRBV13 and TRBJ1-2; D not certain. CDR3 length: 12 residues. V lost 4 bases and J lost 5, with 8 bases in between. Germline CDR1 and CDR2: PRHDT and FYEKMQ (reference sequence). The CDR3 loop reads CASSSVFYGYTF. In DNA form, the CDR3 reads TGTGCCAGCAGCTCGGTCTTTTATGGCTACACCTTC.

This clonotype was detected many times. The CDR3, as DNA: TGCGCCAGCAGCTTGTTGCGGGATAGCACAGATACGCAGTATTTT. Translated: CASSLLRDSTDTQYF. V is TRBV5-1 and J is TRBJ2-3, with D perhaps matching TRBD2 (6 bases). The CDR3 sequence is 15 residues long. CDR1 and CDR2 (germline): SGHRS, YFSETQ. Trimming shortened V by 1 base and J by 0 bases, and 9 bases separated the two germline ends.

This clonotype was picked up a small number of times. The chain employs TRBV4-2 and TRBJ1-5; D call uncertain. Trimming took off 1 base at V and 5 bases at J, with 6 bases between the two ends. CDR1 is LGHNA and CDR2 is YNFKEQ in the germline V gene. The CDR3 consists of 13 residues. CDR3 sequence (DNA): TGTGCCAGCAGCCAAGCCAACGATCAGCCCCAGCATTTT. Its protein is CASSQANDQPQHF.

The chain carries TRBV12-3 or TRBV12-4 and TRBJ1-2; TRBD1 matches 7 bases. Losses at the gene ends were 0 bases for V and 4 bases for J; bases not matched to a gene: 5. The CDR3 has 15 residues. DNA of the CDR3: TGTGCCAGCAGTTTAGCCTACAGGGGCCCCTATGGCTACACCTTC. Its translation is CASSLAYRGPYGYTF.

The chain uses TRBV9 and TRBJ2-1; TRBD2 agrees at 13 bases. CDR3 length equals 17 residues. Trimming took 3 bases from V and 5 from J; bases not matched to a gene: 8. Germline V gene data show CDR1 as SGDLS and CDR2 as YYNGEE. The CDR3 region is CASSDTSGRALNNEQFF. CDR3 DNA sequence: TGTGCCAGCAGCGATACTAGCGGGAGGGCCCTGAACAATGAGCAGTTCTTC.

The J gene is TRBJ2-1, the V gene TRBV3-1, with 7 bases that match TRBD2. Germline CDR1 reads LGHDT; CDR2 reads YNNKEL (reference sequence). The CDR3 length is 15 residues. V was pared by 0 bases and J by 5 bases, with 4 bases of the junction left unmatched. The CDR3: CASSQDRTRNNEQFF. The CDR3 DNA reads TGTGCCAGCAGCCAAGATAGGACTAGGAACAATGAGCAGTTCTTC.

The rearrangement links TRBV12-3 or TRBV12-4 to TRBJ2-7; the D gene is possibly TRBD1 (6 bases). V dropped 5 bases and J dropped 5 bases, with 19 bases sitting between them. The CDR3 runs 15 residues. The CDR3, as DNA: TGTGCCAGCAGTCAAAATACAGGGCCCTTGAACGAGCAGTACTTC. Translation: CASSQNTGPLNEQYF.

This clonotype was seen more than once but under ten times. The chain combines TRBV7-8 with TRBJ2-7; the D is unclear. The germline gives CDR1 SGHVS, CDR2 FQNEAQ. Trimming took 2 bases from V and 3 from J, leaving 17 bases between them. CDR3 size: 16 residues. The CDR3: CASSLLWQQSSYEQYF. For the CDR3, the DNA is TGTGCCAGCAGCTTATTATGGCAACAGTCGAGCTACGAGCAGTACTTC.

This clonotype turned up a few times. The genes are TRBV4-1 and TRBJ1-2; TRBD1 is a possible D gene (5 bases). V was pared by 1 base and J by 0 bases, with 18 bases between. The CDR3 is 18 amino acids. Germline loops: CDR1 MGHRA, CDR2 YSYEKL. The CDR3 loop reads CASSQVRARGMANYGYTF. As DNA, the CDR3 is TGCGCCAGCAGCCAAGTCAGGGCCCGCGGTATGGCTAACTATGGCTACACCTTC.

This clonotype was found a few times. The chain employs TRBV9 and TRBJ1-2; possibly TRBD1 for D (6 bases). There are 13 residues in the CDR3. V was pared by 2 bases and J by 8 bases, with 13 bases between. CDR1 is SGDLS and CDR2 is YYNGEE in the germline V gene. The CDR3 DNA reads as TGTGCCAGCAGCGTGGAGGGGGGAGGCGGCTACACCTTC. It is translated as CASSVEGGGGYTF.

The chain is built from TRBV24-1 and TRBJ1-1; TRBD1 aligns across 8 bases. The ends lost 4 bases at V and 3 bases at J; junction bases unmatched: 12. The CDR3 totals 17 residues. The germline V gene has CDR1 KGHDR and CDR2 SFDVKD. The CDR3 bases are TGTGCCACCAGTGACTTGGGGGGGGACAGGCTCGACACTGAAGCTTTCTTT. Its protein is CATSDLGGDRLDTEAFF.

V usage is TRBV10-3 and J usage is TRBJ1-6; D is unresolved. Germline V gives CDR1 ENHRY, CDR2 SYGVKD. The germline V and J ends were trimmed by 0 bases and 7 bases, with 13 bases remaining between them. There are 16 residues in the CDR3. For the CDR3, the DNA is TGTGCCATCAGTGAGTCGATCTACAGAGCCAATTCACCCCTCCACTTT. Amino acid sequence: CAISESIYRANSPLHF.

This chain connects TRBV5-1 to TRBJ1-2, with TRBD1 as a possible D gene (5 bases). V lost 7 bases, J lost 3 bases, and 10 bases lay in between. From germline, CDR1 is SGHRS and CDR2 YFSETQ. CDR3 length: 12 residues. CDR3 DNA: TGCGCCAGCGCAGGGAGGGACTATGGCTACACCTTC. Translating gives CASAGRDYGYTF. Supplemented by reference TRBV5-1 and TRBJ1-2, the full variable domain reads KAGVTQTPRYLIKTRGQQVTLSCSPISGHRSVSWYQQTPGQGLQFLFEYFSETQRNKGNFPGRFSGRQFSNSRSEMNVSTLELGDSALYLCASAGRDYGYTFGSGTRLTVV.

The genes are TRBV28 and TRBJ2-3, with 10 nucleotides matching TRBD1. CDR1 MDHEN and CDR2 SYDVKM come from the germline V gene. The CDR3 has 16 amino acids. Losses at the gene ends were 6 bases for V and 2 bases for J; bases not matched to a gene: 8. CDR3 nucleotide sequence: TGTGCCAGCAGGCCATCGGGACAGGGGACCACAGATACGCAGTATTTT. Its translation: CASRPSGQGTTDTQYF.

The chain couples TRBV7-2 to TRBJ2-7, with unresolved D. The V gene's germline CDR1 is SGHTA and CDR2 FQGNSA. The V end lost 4 bases, the J end lost 2 bases, and 12 bases lay between the germline ends. The CDR3 has 14 amino acids. CDR3: CASSSGRAAYEQYF. The CDR3 region has the DNA TGTGCCAGCAGCTCAGGCCGGGCAGCCTACGAGCAGTACTTC.

This clonotype was picked up many times. The V call is TRBV6-1, the J call TRBJ1-1; D not resolved. Germline CDR1 MNHNS, CDR2 SASEGT. V lost 2 bases and J lost 4, with 17 bases in between. This CDR3 comprises 16 residues. The CDR3 protein is CASSERPRRIGTEAFF. The CDR3 DNA reads as TGTGCCAGCAGTGAAAGGCCTAGACGGATTGGCACTGAAGCTTTCTTT.

The table lists this clonotype with a few counts. CDR3 sequence (DNA): TGTGCCAGCAGCCGTTTAATTAGGGCGAGGAATCAAGAGACCCAGTACTTC. Protein product: CASSRLIRARNQETQYF. The rearrangement uses TRBV3-1 and TRBJ2-5; D remains ambiguous. Germline CDR1 LGHDT, CDR2 YNNKEL (reference sequence). Trimming cost V 4 bases and J 2 bases, with 20 bases left between them. The CDR3 length is 17 residues.

Only a few counts were recorded for this clonotype. This chain joins TRBV7-9 and TRBJ1-1; D not resolved. The CDR3 length is 11 residues. V was clipped by 7 bases and J by 6 bases, with 9 bases between them. Germline CDR1 and CDR2: SEHNR and FQNEAQ (reference sequence). As DNA, the CDR3 is TGTGCCAGCACCCACCCCGCTGAAGCTTTCTTT. This sequence encodes CASTHPAEAFF. Full variable domain (missing parts from reference TRBV7-9 and TRBJ1-1): DTGVSQNPRHKITKRGQNVTFRCDPISEHNRLYWYRQTLGQGPEFLTYFQNEAQLEKSRLLSDRFSAERPKGSFSTLEIQRTEQGDSAMYLCASTHPAEAFFGQGTRLTVV.

The rearrangement uses TRBV20-1 and TRBJ1-6, with D unresolved. V gave up 3 bases and J gave up 5 bases, with 23 bases separating them. This CDR3 has 18 residues. Germline values: CDR1 DFQATT, CDR2 SNEGSKA (reference sequence). The CDR3 is CSARAWGKNPENNSPLHF. CDR3 coding DNA: TGCAGTGCTAGGGCCTGGGGAAAGAACCCCGAAAATAATTCACCCCTCCACTTT.

This clonotype has just a few counts. The rearrangement uses TRBV3-1 and TRBJ2-7, with 10 bases aligning to TRBD1. Looked up from germline, CDR1 is LGHDT and CDR2 is YNNKEL (reference sequence). CDR3 size: 15 residues. J lost 3 bases, V lost 0 bases, and 2 bases had no gene match. The CDR3 spells CASSQEGTGDYEQYF. The DNA for the CDR3 is TGTGCCAGCAGCCAAGAAGGGACAGGGGACTACGAGCAGTACTTC.